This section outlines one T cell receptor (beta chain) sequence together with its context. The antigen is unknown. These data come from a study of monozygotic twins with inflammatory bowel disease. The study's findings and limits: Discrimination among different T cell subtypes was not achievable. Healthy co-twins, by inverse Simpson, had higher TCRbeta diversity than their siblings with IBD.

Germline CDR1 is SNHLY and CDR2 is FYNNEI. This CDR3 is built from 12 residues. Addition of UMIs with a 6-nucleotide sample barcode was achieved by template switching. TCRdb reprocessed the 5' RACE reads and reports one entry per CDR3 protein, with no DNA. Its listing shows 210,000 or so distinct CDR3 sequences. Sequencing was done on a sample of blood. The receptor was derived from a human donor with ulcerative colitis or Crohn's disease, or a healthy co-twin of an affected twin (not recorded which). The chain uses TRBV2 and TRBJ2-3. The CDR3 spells CASSGRGDTQYF.